The 12 T cell receptor beta chains below all came from one sample that was sequenced in a study of graft-versus-host responses after intestinal transplantation. TCRdb keeps only in-frame clones here, not all; method: immunoSEQ multiplex PCR. Here the sample spans 5,500 to 8,000 clones, around 26% being singletons. The source material was alloreactive CD4+ T cells from a mixed lymphocyte reaction culture, sampled before intestinal transplant. Subset denoted: CFSE-low proliferating T cells sorted from roughly six-day pre-transplant mixed lymphocyte reaction (GvH or HvG direction). The origin of the receptors is a human patient who received an intestinal transplant.

Only a few counts were recorded for this clone. One end of the junction does not line up with germline, which may come from a read error. J is TRBJ2-7 and V is TRBV7-7; D remains unclear. Germline V gives CDR1 SSHAT, CDR2 FNYEAQ (reference sequence). The CDR3 has 15 amino acids. The CDR3 DNA sequence: TGTGCTAGCAGCTTCCGGTTAGGTTCTTCCTACGAGCAGTACTTC. Its translation: CASSFRLGSSYEQYF.

The CDR3 here is CASSEQQGVLGNEQFF. For the CDR3, the DNA is TGCGCCAGCAGCGAACAACAGGGGGTGCTAGGCAATGAGCAGTTCTTC. This chain uses TRBV5-1 with TRBJ2-1; 8 bases are shared with TRBD1. This CDR3 contains 16 residues. V dropped 4 bases and J dropped 6; count of bases not matched to a gene: 12. Germline CDR1 and CDR2: SGHRS and YFSETQ.

The chain recombines TRBV5-1 with TRBJ1-2, with 12 positions matching TRBD1. CDR3 length: 16 residues. CDR1 is SGHRS and CDR2 is YFSETQ in the germline V gene. The V gene end was trimmed by 6 bases and the J gene end by 4 bases; junction bases not matched to a gene: 10. The DNA for the CDR3 is TGCGCCAGCAAACCGGGACAGGGGGCAATCGCCTATGGCTACACCTTC. Translating gives CASKPGQGAIAYGYTF.

This clone is large in the sample. The chain has TRBV5-1 and TRBJ2-6; D is unresolved. The CDR3 is made up of 17 amino acids. Germline lookup yields CDR1 SGHRS and CDR2 YFSETQ. V lost 4 bases, J lost 0 bases, and 14 bases lay in between. CDR3 amino acids: CASSLVDLGSGANVLTF. DNA of the CDR3: TGCGCCAGCAGCCTGGTTGATTTGGGCTCTGGGGCCAACGTCCTGACTTTC.

The chain has TRBV11-2 and TRBJ2-7; possible D gene TRBD1, 6 bases. The CDR3 is made up of 14 amino acids. Germline assignment: CDR1 SGHAT and CDR2 FQNNGV. Trimming stripped 3 bases from V and 2 bases from J, with 11 bases between. The CDR3 reads CASSFPGAPYEQYF. CDR3 DNA: TGTGCCAGCAGCTTCCCAGGGGCCCCCTACGAGCAGTACTTC.

With regard to this clone: It is likely a read error, because the conserved phenylalanine at the end of the CDR3 is missing. The rearrangement joins TRBV28 to TRBJ1-2, with D hard to call. Germline V gene lookup returns CDR1 MDHEN and CDR2 SYDVKM. V gave up 1 base and J gave up 7 bases, with 13 bases separating them. There are 14 residues in the CDR3. The DNA of the CDR3 is TGTGCCAGCAGTTTATTATGGCCAGGTCGTGGCTACACCCTC. Protein sequence: CASSLLWPGRGYTL.

The chain couples TRBV18 to TRBJ2-7; 7 positions match TRBD1. The V segment lost 3 bases and the J segment 0 bases; nucleotides outside the gene matches: 2. The CDR3 totals 14 residues. CDR1 is KGHSH and CDR2 is LQKENI in the germline V gene. The CDR3 sequence: CASSPTGTSYEQYF. As DNA, the CDR3 is TGTGCCAGCTCACCGACAGGGACCTCCTACGAGCAGTACTTC.

As for this clone: Mismatch with germline at one junction end may stem from a read error. The chain links TRBV18 to TRBJ1-5; D unclear. The CDR3 has 14 amino acids. Germline CDR1 is KGHSH and CDR2 is LQKENI. As DNA, the CDR3 is TGTGCCGGCTCACCAGAGACACCAAATCAGTCCCAGCATTTT. Its protein product is CAGSPETPNQSQHF.

By proportion, this clone is medium-sized. The chain recombines TRBV5-1 with TRBJ1-1; 7 bases are shared with TRBD1. CDR3 length: 13 amino acids. The J segment lost 11 bases and the V segment lost 4 bases, leaving 11 bases of the junction unmatched. Germline lookup yields CDR1 SGHRS and CDR2 YFSETQ. The CDR3 is CASSVNRGREAFF. In nucleotides, the CDR3 is TGCGCCAGCAGCGTCAACAGGGGAAGGGAGGCTTTCTTT.

This clone has only a few counts. This chain uses TRBV11-3 with TRBJ2-7; no firm D call. The ends were cut back, 1 base at V and 5 bases at J, with 3 bases in the middle. There are 11 residues in the CDR3. Germline V gene sequence: CDR1 SGHNT, CDR2 YENEEA. The DNA for the CDR3 is TGTGCCAGCAGCTTAGTCCACGAGCAGTACTTC. This sequence encodes CASSLVHEQYF.

This clone has just a few counts. The junction differs from germline at one of its ends, possibly a read error. This chain links TRBV7-7 with TRBJ2-5; TRBD2 matches 9 bases. CDR3 length: 16 residues. CDR1 and CDR2 (germline): SSHAT, FNYEAQ (reference sequence). Written as DNA, the CDR3 is TGTGCTAGCAGCTTTGGCGGGAGGGCCGGGGGAGAGACCCAGTACTTC. Its translation: CASSFGGRAGGETQYF.

The chain recombines TRBV6-1 with TRBJ2-1, with D perhaps matching TRBD1 (5 bases). CDR1 is MNHNS and CDR2 is SASEGT in the germline V gene. The CDR3 consists of 12 residues. The V gene lost 6 bases and the J gene lost 10 bases, with 13 bases spanning the gap. The CDR3 protein is CASRMGPLEQFF. Written as DNA, the CDR3 is TGTGCCAGCAGGATGGGGCCCCTGGAGCAGTTCTTC.